This T cell receptor beta chain was profiled in a study of CD8 T cells in Susac syndrome. When the RNA was reverse transcribed, random hexamers were used with an input of about 0.5 to 1 ug. MiXCR, run by TCRdb on the immunoSEQ multiplex PCR reads, gives a single entry per CDR3 protein. Here the sample spans approximately 190,000 distinct CDR3 sequences, about 95% being singletons. Sequencing of TCR beta drew on CD8+ and CD4+ T cells from blood. Germline V gene data show CDR1 as MNHEY and CDR2 as SMNVEV (reference sequence). The CDR3 sequence is 15 residues long. V was pared by 5 bases and J by 0 bases, with 12 bases between.

The chain recombines TRBV27 with TRBJ2-3; D is possibly TRBD1 (5 bases). The sample consisted of CD4+ T cells from PBMCs. This clonotype originated in a human donor with multiple sclerosis. Here the CDR3 DNA reads TGTGCCAGCAGTCCCTTCCCAGGGAGCACAGATACGCAGTATTTT. Translating gives CASSPFPGSTDTQYF.